Sequencing of this TCR beta chain was carried out in a study of blood T cell repertoires in COVID-19 (dated by TCRdb to about 2020). Describing the broader study: Collaborator samples came from the United States, Italy and Spain and covered acute and convalescent phases of COVID-19. The material from the prospective study consisted of cDNA or gDNA derived from T cells, B-cell-depleted T cells, or PBMCs. Subjects who had been exposed to COVID-19, were actively infected with it, or had recovered from it provided the deeply sampled blood TCRbeta repertoires that made up the dataset. A freely available public database, intended as a resource for researchers studying the immune response to SARS-CoV-2, is where the repertoires were released. Samples came from the ongoing ImmuneRACE study (first 160 participants) plus 1,254 subjects from 6 global collaborators. The sample metadata nearly always contained a de-identified subject ID, COVID-19 status, age in years and sex. Where HLA class I and class II types were available, the types were taken from metadata supplied by the sample provider, not from assay-based typing. Study-level results and caveats: The quantity of clinical and demographic metadata differed by source and by participant and was supplied without curation.

Whole blood was collected in K2EDTA tubes by collaborating institutions according to the institutions' own protocols. For TCRbeta analysis, collaborators shipped samples as frozen whole blood, isolated PBMCs, or DNA extracted from either of those sample types. CDR1 is given as ENHRY and CDR2 as SYGVKD, both from the germline V gene. Deletion took 2 bases off V and 8 bases off J, with a span of 15 bases between the germline ends. From the cysteine through the phenylalanine, the CDR3 covers 15 amino acids. The entry retains the CDR3 DNA only, 45 bases that are in frame from base 1. This clone was counted a few times. Its antigen target is currently unknown. Within one base of it there is no much larger clone, and no base qualities were kept. TCRbeta CDR3 regions were amplified from genomic DNA by means of the immunoSEQ Assay, a bias-controlled multiplex PCR. The study's own analysis went as follows. Nucleated cell counts per sample were estimated from amplification of reference gene primers within the assay. To quantify the absolute abundance of each unique TCRbeta CDR3 rearrangement, sequence reads were collapsed and filtered. For each sample, productive Simpson clonality was calculated as the square root of Simpson's diversity index across productive rearrangements. TCRdb mirrors the immuneACCESS table, restricted to in-frame sequences. Some clones are absent from its copies; in checked studies, under half trace to an unresolved V gene, and the reason for the others is unknown. V, J and clone size are those of that table, while D and trimming were read from the DNA. The sample table lists some 90,000 clones, 70% to 90% of them with a count of one. About an eighth of the sample is held by the ten biggest clonotypes.

Sequences were obtained from peripheral blood. This sequence uses TRBV10-3 and TRBJ2-2; a tentative D call is TRBD2 (7 bases match). This TCR derives from a human donor in a cohort sampled during active COVID-19. The bases read TGTGCCATCAGTGAGGGATCGGGGGGCGTAGGGGAGCTGTTTTTT. It translates to CAISEGSGGVGELFF.